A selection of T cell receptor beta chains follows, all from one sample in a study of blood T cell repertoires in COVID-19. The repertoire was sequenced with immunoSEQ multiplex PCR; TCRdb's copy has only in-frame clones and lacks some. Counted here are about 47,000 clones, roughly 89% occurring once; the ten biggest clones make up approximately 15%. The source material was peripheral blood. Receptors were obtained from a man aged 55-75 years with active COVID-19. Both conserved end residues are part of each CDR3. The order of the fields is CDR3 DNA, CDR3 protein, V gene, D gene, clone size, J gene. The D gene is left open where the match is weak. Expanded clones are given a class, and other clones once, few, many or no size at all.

TGCGCCAGCAGCCGTCGTCTAGCGGGAGGGCACAATGAGCAGTTCTTC,CASSRRLAGGHNEQFF,TRBV5-1,TRBD2,NA,TRBJ2-1
TGTGCCAGCAGCCAAGACCTGACAGGGGGCCTTAGCAATCAGCCCCAGCATTTT,CASSQDLTGGLSNQPQHF,TRBV4-2,TRBD1,NA,TRBJ1-5
TGTGCCAGCAGTTACTCGAGGGGGAGCACAGATACGCAGTATTTT,CASSYSRGSTDTQYF,TRBV6-2/TRBV6-3,NA,NA,TRBJ2-3
TGCGCCAGCAGCCCTGGACTAGCCGGGGGGAATTTTGAGCAGTTCTTC,CASSPGLAGGNFEQFF,TRBV4-3,TRBD2,once,TRBJ2-1
TGTGCCACCAGTGGTCCAGCGGGGGACAATGAGCAGTTCTTC,CATSGPAGDNEQFF,TRBV24-1,TRBD2,NA,TRBJ2-1
TGTGCCTGGACAACGGGGGACAGTGGCTACAATGAGCAGTTCTTC,CAWTTGDSGYNEQFF,TRBV30,NA,NA,TRBJ2-1
TGTGCCAGCAGTTACTCTGTTGGCCACCCGGGGACTGAAGCTTTCTTT,CASSYSVGHPGTEAFF,TRBV6-5,NA,NA,TRBJ1-1
TGTGCCAGCAGCTTAAGGGCTAGCGGAGACACCGGGGAGCTGTTTTTT,CASSLRASGDTGELFF,TRBV7-3,TRBD2,NA,TRBJ2-2
TGTGCCTGGAGTCCTAGGCTAGCGGGGGGCTCCTACGAGCAGTACTTC,CAWSPRLAGGSYEQYF,TRBV30,TRBD2,NA,TRBJ2-7
TGTGCCAGCTCACAAAGGGGCTACGGAACTGAAGCTTTCTTT,CASSQRGYGTEAFF,TRBV18,NA,NA,TRBJ1-1